This is a list of T cell receptor beta chains from one sample in a study of cytotoxic CD8 clonotypes in ibrutinib-treated CLL. Some clones are missing from TCRdb's copy, which holds only in-frame ones; the method was immunoSEQ multiplex PCR. The sample records some 120,000 clones, about 85% being singletons. The sample was PBMCs, taken after 24 months of ibrutinib treatment. The receptors originated from a human donor with chronic lymphocytic leukemia. Each CDR3 is given with its conserved first and last residue.

v_call	j_call	cdr3_aa
TRBV12-5	TRBJ1-4	CASGFGRGNEKLFF
TRBV5-3	TRBJ1-3	CARSPTGEWGNTIYF
TRBV19	TRBJ2-7	CASSRGIGSYEQYF
TRBV7-9	TRBJ1-1	CASSPAGRDTEAFF
TRBV6-5	TRBJ1-2	CASYGGPGSNYGYTF
TRBV7-9	TRBJ2-1	CASSWRSGEQFF
TRBV27	TRBJ1-5	CATLLRGGQGYQPQHF
TRBV23-1	TRBJ1-1	CASSPRTKEEAFF
TRBV5-4	TRBJ1-6	CASSPGGQNNSPLHF
TRBV5-6	TRBJ1-5	CASSLRGGYQPQHF
TRBV10-3	TRBJ2-1	CAISTLASGGLNEQFF
TRBV7-2	TRBJ2-1	CASSLSTGTFNEQFF
TRBV5-1	TRBJ2-7	CASSSARVYEQYF
TRBV7-8	TRBJ2-3	CASSLVTAGGINTDTQYF
TRBV20-1	TRBJ2-5	CSASQETQYF
TRBV10-3	TRBJ2-7	CAISEGTGEDEQYF
TRBV7-2	TRBJ2-3	CASSSGTGGPDTQYF
TRBV15	TRBJ1-4	CATSRDTGFANEKLFF
TRBV18	TRBJ1-1	CASSPREGEAFF
TRBV4-1	TRBJ1-2	CASSQPTGNAGRNYGYTF
TRBV7-9	TRBJ1-1	CASSFRDIATEAFF
TRBV7-3	TRBJ1-5	CASSSQGGRNQPQHF
TRBV7-2	TRBJ1-2	CASSQATLYGYTF
TRBV28	TRBJ1-1	CASSSKGGGLNTEAFF
TRBV27	TRBJ1-1	CASSPLRGRNTEAFF
TRBV9	TRBJ1-2	CASSPTGGTNYGYTF
TRBV19	TRBJ1-6	CASSTTGGNSPLHF
TRBV19	TRBJ1-2	CASGQAGLWLHTF
TRBV27	TRBJ2-3	CASSLYSGGAIWTDTQYF
TRBV6-1	TRBJ2-3	CAISTLAGGPDTQYF
TRBV25-1	TRBJ1-1	CASSDLDRGGVAFF
TRBV2	TRBJ1-3	CASSPGQGGNTIYF
TRBV6-5	TRBJ1-5	CASSRVRGNQPQHF
TRBV10-1	TRBJ2-5	CASSVQPQETQYF
TRBV10-2	TRBJ2-6	CASSPNRGSNVLTF
TRBV6-6	TRBJ1-5	CASRYMGGASNQPQHF
TRBV5-4	TRBJ1-1	CASSTRNTEAFF
TRBV9	TRBJ2-1	CASSVDGAGSYNEQFF
TRBV6-5	TRBJ1-1	CASRRLGQTEHSFF
TRBV6-1	TRBJ2-7	CASSVTGARYEQYF
TRBV5-7	TRBJ2-5	CASSQGQANQETQYF